This record covers a single TCR beta chain. This clone has just a few counts. The specificity of this receptor is unknown. Per-nucleotide qualities are absent, and no much larger clonotype sits a single base away. The record originates from a study of blood T cell repertoires in COVID-19 (dated by TCRdb to 2018 to 2020). Background for the entire study: Samples covering the acute and convalescent phases of COVID-19 were provided by collaborators in the United States, Italy and Spain. The prospective study material was composed of cDNA or gDNA derived from T cells, B-cell-depleted T cells, or PBMCs. Where HLA class I and class II types were available, the types were taken from metadata supplied by the sample provider, not from assay-based typing. A de-identified subject ID, COVID-19 status, age in years and sex were almost always included in the sample metadata. Subjects who had been exposed to COVID-19, were actively infected with it, or had recovered from it provided the deeply sampled blood TCRbeta repertoires that made up the dataset. The repertoires were made available in a free public database intended to serve as a resource for research on the immune response to SARS-CoV-2. Samples came from the ongoing ImmuneRACE study (first 160 participants) plus 1,254 subjects from 6 global collaborators. Overall study outcomes, separate from this receptor: Clinical and demographic metadata were provided uncurated, with the amount varying by source and participant.

The immunoSEQ Assay, a bias-controlled multiplex PCR, was used to amplify TCRbeta CDR3 regions from genomic DNA. The study's processing was this. The number of nucleated cells in each sample was estimated from the amplification of reference gene primers within the assay. To quantify the absolute abundance of each unique TCRbeta CDR3 rearrangement, sequence reads were collapsed and filtered. For each sample, productive Simpson clonality was calculated as the square root of Simpson's diversity index across productive rearrangements. The table was pulled from immuneACCESS by TCRdb, which kept in-frame rearrangements only. Such tables lose some clones; where checked, under half of the loss comes from unresolved V genes, and the rest has no known cause. That table is the source of V, J and clone size, and D and trimming were worked out from the DNA. The sample includes under 450,000 clones, with more than 85% observed a single time. The ten largest account for roughly 0.9% of the sample.

V is shortened by 5 bases, J by 1 base, and the region joining them spans 11 bases. In the germline V gene, CDR1 corresponds to MDHEN and CDR2 to SYDVKM. Including cysteine and phenylalanine, the CDR3 has 14 amino acids. Just CDR3 DNA is preserved here, 42 bases in frame from base 1. Participants in the prospective study were enrolled through a virtual design, were aged roughly 18 to 100 years, and lived in 20 to 30 United States geographic areas. In the prospective study, cohorts were assigned on the basis of participant-reported clinical history obtained from a screening survey and a study questionnaire. Exposed participants had been in contact, within 2 weeks of entering the study, with a person who had a PCR-confirmed or clinician-diagnosed case of COVID-19. In the prospective study, whole blood, serum and a nasopharyngeal or oropharyngeal swab were collected from each participant by mobile phlebotomists. Participants in the prospective study had the option to provide additional blood draws and questionnaires over a roughly 2-month period. Before DNA extraction, prospective study blood samples were shipped either frozen or at room temperature.

The source material was PBMCs or T cells enriched from blood (not recorded which). The sequence was obtained from a woman in her forties who had been exposed to COVID-19. Here the chain combines TRBV28 and TRBJ1-1, with a tentative D gene TRBD1 over 6 matching bases. The DNA reads TGTGCCAGCAGTACCAGGACAGAGAACACTGAAGCTTTCTTT. Its translation is CASSTRTENTEAFF.